The 14 T cell receptor beta chains below were found in one sample sequenced in a study of T cell changes during pregnancy in multiple sclerosis. Clones were read by immunoSEQ multiplex PCR, and TCRdb kept only the in-frame ones, dropping some. The table has around 45,000 clones, 90% seen once. The sequences come from CD4+ T cells from peripheral blood mononuclear cells, collected before pregnancy. The receptors originated from a female donor with multiple sclerosis, enrolled in a pregnancy study.

The chain is built from TRBV7-9 and TRBJ1-5; 8 positions agree with TRBD1. Trimming at V came to 4 bases and at J to 4 bases, leaving 9 bases not matched to a gene. The CDR3 contains 16 residues. Per the germline V gene, CDR1 is SEHNR and CDR2 is FQNEAQ (reference sequence). The CDR3 DNA follows: TGTGCCAGCAGCTCAAGTTTCAGGGGGCAGAATCAGCCCCAGCATTTT. This sequence encodes CASSSSFRGQNQPQHF.

This clone was seen once. V is TRBV12-5 and J is TRBJ1-1; D is uncertain. The CDR3 sequence is 15 residues long. V lost 1 base and J 0 bases, leaving 9 bases between the germline ends. The germline V gene encodes CDR1 LGHNT and CDR2 FRNRAP. The CDR3 here is CASGLGPGMNTEAFF. CDR3 DNA sequence: TGTGCTAGTGGTTTGGGACCGGGGATGAACACTGAAGCTTTCTTT.

A single count supports this clone. The gene calls are TRBV11-2 and TRBJ1-5; D unclear. V lost 2 bases and J 0 bases, leaving 11 bases between the germline ends. Germline V gene lookup returns CDR1 SGHAT and CDR2 FQNNGV. The CDR3 consists of 16 residues. CDR3 residues: CASSLMAGYSNQPQHF. CDR3 in DNA: TGTGCCAGCAGCTTAATGGCAGGATATAGCAATCAGCCCCAGCATTTT.

This CDR3 is CASSVGEQGMGNTIYF. CDR3 DNA sequence: TGTGCCAGCAGCGTAGGGGAACAGGGAATGGGAAACACCATATATTTT. The rearrangement joins TRBV9 to TRBJ1-3, with D possibly being TRBD1 (6 bases). V lost 0 bases to trimming and J lost 4 bases, with 14 bases between them. The CDR3 is 16 residues long. Germline CDR1 and CDR2: SGDLS and YYNGEE.

V usage is TRBV29-1 and J usage is TRBJ2-3; a weak D match, TRBD2 (5 bases). Germline CDR1 reads SQVTM; CDR2 reads ANQGSEA. The CDR3 totals 13 residues. Trimming stripped 6 bases from V and 0 bases from J, with 10 bases between. CDR3 DNA sequence: TGCAGCGTGGACTCCCCTAGCACAGATACGCAGTATTTT. This translates into CSVDSPSTDTQYF.

This sequence joins TRBV7-2 and TRBJ2-1; D not resolved. The CDR3 consists of 16 residues. V lost 2 bases to trimming and J lost 0 bases, with 11 bases between them. Germline CDR1 and CDR2: SGHTA and FQGNSA. The CDR3 DNA follows: TGTGCCAGCAGCTTAAACGCAGGCTACTCCTACAATGAGCAGTTCTTC. This encodes CASSLNAGYSYNEQFF.

The chain employs TRBV5-1 and TRBJ1-1; perhaps TRBD1 as D (5 bases). The CDR3 has 15 amino acids. V lost 3 bases and J 5 bases, leaving 17 bases between the germline ends. The germline gives CDR1 SGHRS, CDR2 YFSETQ. CDR3 protein: CASSWGLQGWTEAFF. DNA of the CDR3: TGCGCCAGCAGCTGGGGCTTACAAGGGTGGACTGAAGCTTTCTTT. Combining the CDR3 with reference TRBV5-1 and TRBJ1-1 gives the whole variable domain KAGVTQTPRYLIKTRGQQVTLSCSPISGHRSVSWYQQTPGQGLQFLFEYFSETQRNKGNFPGRFSGRQFSNSRSEMNVSTLELGDSALYLCASSWGLQGWTEAFFGQGTRLTVV.

V usage is TRBV4-2 and J usage is TRBJ1-6; D ambiguous. Germline CDR1 is LGHNA and CDR2 is YNFKEQ. V lost 2 bases and J lost 0, with 11 bases in between. This CDR3 has 17 residues. The CDR3 loop reads CASSQSERSSYNSPLHF. In nucleotides, the CDR3 is TGTGCCAGCAGCCAATCTGAAAGGAGCTCCTATAATTCACCCCTCCACTTT.

V is TRBV25-1 and J is TRBJ2-1; 10 bases line up with TRBD1. Germline CDR1 is MGHDK and CDR2 is SYGVNS. The CDR3 is made up of 13 amino acids. The V segment lost 6 bases and the J segment 7 bases; nucleotides outside the gene matches: 3. CDR3 residues: CASRRTGGNEQFF. Written as DNA, the CDR3 is TGTGCCAGCAGACGGACAGGGGGGAATGAGCAGTTCTTC.

The chain has TRBV6-1 and TRBJ2-1; 10 positions agree with TRBD1. The CDR3 runs to 15 residues. From germline, CDR1 is MNHNS and CDR2 SASEGT. V shed 4 bases and J 7 bases; nucleotides not matched to a gene: 7. CDR3 DNA sequence: TGTGCCAGCAGTGGTGGGACAGGGGATTCGAATGAGCAGTTCTTC. It is translated as CASSGGTGDSNEQFF.

CDR3 loop: CASRPLQGLNGYTF. CDR3 in DNA: TGTGCCAGCAGACCGTTACAGGGATTAAATGGCTACACCTTC. The chain uses TRBV6-6 and TRBJ1-2, with D possibly being TRBD1 (6 bases). The CDR3 loop spans 14 amino acids. The V and J ends lost 6 bases and 6 bases respectively, with 17 bases between them. Germline V CDR1 and CDR2: MNHNY, SVGAGI (reference sequence).

J is TRBJ2-1 and V is TRBV6-1; D is possibly TRBD2 (6 bases). Germline CDR1 and CDR2: MNHNS and SASEGT. The V and J ends lost 5 bases and 8 bases respectively, with 10 bases between them. The CDR3 has 12 amino acids. CDR3 residues: CASSLEGDEQFF. DNA of the CDR3: TGTGCCAGCAGTTTGGAGGGAGATGAGCAGTTCTTC.

J is TRBJ1-6 and V is TRBV6-5, with TRBD1 matching over 7 bases. Looked up from germline, CDR1 is MNHEY and CDR2 is SVGAGI. J gave up 7 bases and V 6 bases, and 6 bases lay outside the gene matches. CDR3 length: 14 residues. In DNA, the CDR3 is TGTGCCAGCAGCCCGACAGGGTTCAATTCACCCCTCCACTTT. It yields the protein CASSPTGFNSPLHF.

This clone was detected only a few times. The chain couples TRBV10-3 to TRBJ2-7, with a tentative D call TRBD2 (6 bases). V lost 7 bases to trimming and J lost 0 bases, with 16 bases between them. The length of the CDR3 is 15 residues. CDR1 ENHRY and CDR2 SYGVKD come from the germline V gene. The CDR3 coding sequence is TGTGCCATCAAGCCCGGGGTGGAGGGCTCCTACGAGCAGTACTTC. Its protein product is CAIKPGVEGSYEQYF.